Below, 19 T cell receptor beta chains from the same sample are listed, as sequenced in a study of OX40 agonist ivuxolimab in advanced cancers. Profiling relied on immunoSEQ multiplex PCR, and the TCRdb table lists in-frame clones only, not all of them. The data contain tens of thousands of clones, 70% to 90% of them singletons. The material was CD4+ or CD8+ T cells sorted from blood, obtained in a trial of the OX40 agonist ivuxolimab. The source is an adult with an advanced solid tumor such as melanoma, head and neck, liver or kidney cancer.

This clone was seen a handful of times. The chain recombines TRBV5-6 with TRBJ1-2; D gene unclear. Between the trimmed V and J ends, which lost 2 bases and 1 base, there was a span of 9 bases. Germline V gene data show CDR1 as SGHDT and CDR2 as YYEEEE. This CDR3 is built from 14 residues. The DNA of the CDR3 is TGTGCCAGCAGCTTAAAGGGCTATAACTATGGCTACACCTTC. Translation: CASSLKGYNYGYTF. Supplemented by reference TRBV5-6 and TRBJ1-2, the full variable domain reads DAGVTQSPTHLIKTRGQQVTLRCSPKSGHDTVSWYQQALGQGPQFIFQYYEEEERQRGNFPDRFSGHQFPNYSSELNVNALLLGDSALYLCASSLKGYNYGYTFGSGTRLTVV.

The chain recombines TRBV6-5 with TRBJ1-1; a weak D match, TRBD1 (5 bases). The CDR3 contains 14 residues. Per the germline V gene, CDR1 is MNHEY and CDR2 is SVGAGI. The V end was cut by 6 bases, the J end by 0 bases, with 11 bases between. CDR3 protein: CASSPGTVNTEAFF. CDR3 coding DNA: TGTGCCAGCAGCCCCGGGACGGTGAACACTGAAGCTTTCTTT.

With regard to this clone: Other DNA sequences in the sample encode the same CDR3. The V call is TRBV7-9, the J call TRBJ2-7, with 7 bases lining up with TRBD1. V shed 5 bases and J 3 bases; nucleotides not matched to a gene: 7. The CDR3 covers 14 residues. The germline gives CDR1 SEHNR, CDR2 FQNEAQ (reference sequence). In DNA, the CDR3 is TGTGCCAGCAGCGCAGGGAACAGGGGCTACGAGCAGTACTTC. This sequence encodes CASSAGNRGYEQYF.

The gene calls are TRBV29-1 and TRBJ1-5; D is uncertain. V was pared by 4 bases and J by 4 bases, with 14 bases between. The germline gives CDR1 SQVTM, CDR2 ANQGSEA. This CDR3 comprises 14 residues. In nucleotides, the CDR3 is TGCAGCGTTGCATTGGGAGGGCCAAATCAGCCCCAGCATTTT. Its translation is CSVALGGPNQPQHF.

The CDR3 sequence is CASSLGSVGNQPQHF. The CDR3 coding sequence is TGTGCCAGCAGCTTGGGGTCCGTTGGCAATCAGCCCCAGCATTTT. The chain employs TRBV5-8 and TRBJ1-5; D remains unclear. The V and J ends lost 0 bases and 2 bases respectively, with 9 bases between them. CDR3 length equals 15 residues. Germline CDR1 is SGHTS and CDR2 is YDEGEE.

The V call is TRBV9, the J call TRBJ2-7; weak D call: TRBD2 (8 bases). Between the trimmed V and J ends, which lost 0 bases and 3 bases, there was a span of 16 bases. Looked up from germline, CDR1 is SGDLS and CDR2 is YYNGEE. The CDR3 length is 16 residues. CDR3 sequence: CASSVEGAGGRYEQYF. DNA for the CDR3: TGTGCCAGCAGCGTAGAGGGGGCGGGAGGCCGCTACGAGCAGTACTTC.

The rearrangement links TRBV6-5 to TRBJ2-7; D gene ambiguous. Germline loops: CDR1 MNHEY, CDR2 SVGAGI. V was pared by 5 bases and J by 0 bases, with 14 bases between. This CDR3 is built from 15 residues. CDR3 residues: CASSPWSPSSYEQYF. Here the CDR3 DNA reads TGTGCCAGCAGTCCCTGGTCTCCCAGCTCCTACGAGCAGTACTTC.

V is TRBV6-5 and J is TRBJ2-5, with D possibly TRBD2 on 6 matching bases. The last part of the DNA fits TRBJ2-7 better; the J call may be wrong. Germline CDR1 and CDR2: MNHEY and SVGAGI. This CDR3 is built from 16 residues. The CDR3 loop reads CASSYSTAGLSYEQYF. The CDR3 DNA reads TGTGCCAGCAGTTACTCGACGGCGGGGCTCTCCTACGAGCAGTACTTC.

The chain couples TRBV7-8 to TRBJ2-7, with 7 bases fitting TRBD2. Germline V gene sequence: CDR1 SGHVS, CDR2 FQNEAQ. The CDR3 spans 15 residues. Trimming removed 5 bases from V and 2 bases from J; junction bases left unmatched: 9. The CDR3, as DNA: TGTGCCAGCAGCCCCCGGCGGGGGATCACCTACGAGCAGTACTTC. Translating gives CASSPRRGITYEQYF.

This clone was seen a single time. The chain joins TRBV4-1 to TRBJ1-3; 9 nucleotides match TRBD1. The junction had 6 bases not matched to a gene; V was cut back by 3 bases and J by 3 bases. The CDR3 loop spans 16 amino acids. The germline gives CDR1 MGHRA, CDR2 YSYEKL. In DNA, the CDR3 is TGCGCCAGCAGCCAGAGGGGACAGGGTGGTGGAAACACCATATATTTT. Its protein product is CASSQRGQGGGNTIYF.

J is TRBJ1-3 and V is TRBV19; TRBD1 matches 9 bases. The CDR3 has 15 amino acids. V shed 6 bases and J 0 bases; nucleotides not matched to a gene: 3. CDR1 LNHDA and CDR2 SQIVND come from the germline V gene (reference sequence). The CDR3 sequence: CASSPTGGSGNTIYF. The CDR3, as DNA: TGTGCCAGTAGCCCGACAGGGGGCTCTGGAAACACCATATATTTT.

V gene TRBV6-6 combines with J gene TRBJ2-7, with D possibly called TRBD1 or TRBD2 (6 bases each). V shed 7 bases and J shed 2 bases, with 15 bases lying between them. Per germline, CDR1 MNHNY and CDR2 SVGAGI (reference sequence). This CDR3 spans 14 amino acids. This CDR3 reads CASTRRGATYEQYF. For the CDR3, the DNA is TGTGCCAGCACCCGTAGGGGGGCAACCTACGAGCAGTACTTC.

This chain connects TRBV9 to TRBJ2-1, with 9 nucleotides matching TRBD1. CDR1 is SGDLS, CDR2 YYNGEE, per germline. This CDR3 region has 13 residues. After removal of 4 bases from V and 11 bases from J, the junction contained 7 bases not matched to a gene. CDR3 nucleotides: TGTGCCAGCAGCCCATCAGACAGGGGGAAGCAGTTCTTC. Translated: CASSPSDRGKQFF.

The chain has TRBV18 and TRBJ1-2, with D unclear. Trimming pared 1 base from V and 8 bases from J, leaving 20 bases between. Per the germline V gene, CDR1 is KGHSH and CDR2 is LQKENI. This CDR3 has 16 amino acids. Written as DNA, the CDR3 is TGTGCCAGCTCACCACAATTGGGAATGGATGCTGGGGGCTACACCTTC. This translates into CASSPQLGMDAGGYTF.

V is TRBV6-1 and J is TRBJ2-7; 8 bases map to TRBD2. The junction had 12 bases not matched to a gene; V was cut back by 6 bases and J by 5 bases. The CDR3 consists of 15 residues. Germline CDR1 is MNHNS and CDR2 is SASEGT. The CDR3 DNA follows: TGTGCCAGCAGCTCGGGGGGGCAGGTAGGAAACGAGCAGTACTTC. Protein sequence: CASSSGGQVGNEQYF.

The chain has TRBV5-5 and TRBJ2-7; 7 bases are a match to TRBD1. This CDR3 spans 12 amino acids. Germline V gene data show CDR1 as SGHKS and CDR2 as YYEKEE (reference sequence). J lost 3 bases, V lost 6 bases, and 3 bases had no gene match. The CDR3 spells CASTRTGYEQYF. CDR3 in DNA: TGTGCCAGCACCCGGACAGGCTACGAGCAGTACTTC.

As DNA, the CDR3 is TGTGCCAGCAGCCAACGACAATACCAACCGGAGTACTTC. Residues: CASSQRQYQPEYF. This chain links TRBV2 with TRBJ2-7; unclear D gene. Trimming removed 6 bases at V and 11 bases at J, with 20 bases between. The CDR3 loop spans 13 amino acids. Germline V lookup: CDR1 SNHLY, CDR2 FYNNEI.

The chain combines TRBV27 with TRBJ2-1, with 7 bases identical to TRBD2. The CDR3 length is 16 residues. Germline V gene lookup returns CDR1 MNHEY and CDR2 SMNVEV (reference sequence). Losses at the gene ends were 2 bases for V and 4 bases for J; bases not matched to a gene: 8. The chain's CDR3 is CASSLSPSGVYNEQFF. The DNA for the CDR3 is TGTGCCAGCAGTTTAAGTCCCAGCGGGGTTTACAATGAGCAGTTCTTC.

The chain carries TRBV14 and TRBJ2-2, with D unresolved. This CDR3 is built from 12 residues. Trimming stripped 4 bases from V and 8 bases from J, with 8 bases between. Looked up from germline, CDR1 is SGHDN and CDR2 is FVKESK. CDR3 region: CASSPFPGELFF. In nucleotides, the CDR3 is TGTGCCAGCAGCCCTTTCCCGGGGGAGCTGTTTTTT.